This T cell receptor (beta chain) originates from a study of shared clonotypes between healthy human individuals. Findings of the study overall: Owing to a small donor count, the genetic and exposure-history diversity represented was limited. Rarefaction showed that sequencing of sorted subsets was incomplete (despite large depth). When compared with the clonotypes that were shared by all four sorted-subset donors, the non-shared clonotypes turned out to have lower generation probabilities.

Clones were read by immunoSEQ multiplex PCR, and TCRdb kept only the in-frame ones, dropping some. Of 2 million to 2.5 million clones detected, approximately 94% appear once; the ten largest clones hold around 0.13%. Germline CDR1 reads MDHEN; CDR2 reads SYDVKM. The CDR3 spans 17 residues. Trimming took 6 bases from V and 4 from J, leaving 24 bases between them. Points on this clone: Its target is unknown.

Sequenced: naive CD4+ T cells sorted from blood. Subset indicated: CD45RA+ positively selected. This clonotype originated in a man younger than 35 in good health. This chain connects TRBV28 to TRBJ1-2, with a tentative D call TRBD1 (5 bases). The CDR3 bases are TGTGCCAGCAGACCCGGGGGAGTCTCCGGGTCTACCTATGGCTACACCTTC. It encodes CASRPGGVSGSTYGYTF.